This T cell receptor (beta chain) is drawn from a study of cytomegalovirus exposure and HLA in healthy donors. Study as a whole: There were tens of millions of unique TCRs (from HLA-typed donors) in an early data release.

Whole-study findings and limits: Data from an earlier analysis indicated that most TCR beta V segments were productive either about 90% or about 30% of the time. Indistinguishability led to the exclusion of some V segments, TRBV6-2 and TRBV6-3 included.

CDR3 size: 14 residues. CDR1 SEHNR and CDR2 FQNEAQ come from the germline V gene (reference sequence). Trimming pared 5 bases from V and 6 bases from J, leaving 17 bases between. Vbeta (60) and Jbeta (13) primers were used in the PCR. Some clones are missing from TCRdb's copy, which holds only in-frame ones; the method was immunoSEQ multiplex PCR. The sample records some 160,000 clones, around 83% being singletons. About this clone: What it binds is unknown.

The V call is TRBV7-9, the J call TRBJ2-7; D remains unclear. What was sequenced was PBMCs. The sequence came from a male donor in good health and CMV-seropositive. Written as DNA, the CDR3 is TGTGCCAGCAGCCTTGGGCCACCCGACGGCGAGCAGTACTTC. This encodes CASSLGPPDGEQYF.